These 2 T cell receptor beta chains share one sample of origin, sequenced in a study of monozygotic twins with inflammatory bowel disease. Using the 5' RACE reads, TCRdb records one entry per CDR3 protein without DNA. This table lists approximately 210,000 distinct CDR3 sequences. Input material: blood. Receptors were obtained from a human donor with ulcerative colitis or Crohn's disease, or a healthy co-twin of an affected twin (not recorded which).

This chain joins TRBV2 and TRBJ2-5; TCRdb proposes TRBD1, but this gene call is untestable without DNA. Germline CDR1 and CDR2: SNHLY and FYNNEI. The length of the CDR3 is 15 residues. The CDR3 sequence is CASSDGRRDTETQYF.

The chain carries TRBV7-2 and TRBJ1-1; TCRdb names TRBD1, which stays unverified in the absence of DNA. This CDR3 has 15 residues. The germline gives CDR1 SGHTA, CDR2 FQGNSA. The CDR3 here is CASSFGGGLNTEAFF.